Listed here are 29 T cell receptor beta chains from one sample, sequenced in a study of blood T cell repertoires in COVID-19. Here immunoSEQ multiplex PCR was the method, and the copy in TCRdb shows in-frame clones only, minus some. The table records roughly 70,000 clones, 85% to 90% of them present only once. Sequenced: peripheral blood. All receptors come from a woman older than 75 with active COVID-19.

This clone was picked up one time. This sequence joins TRBV4-1 and TRBJ2-7; D unclear. This CDR3 is 18 amino acids long. Germline CDR1 MGHRA, CDR2 YSYEKL. The ends were cut back, 0 bases at V and 3 bases at J, with 21 bases in the middle. CDR3 sequence reads: CASSQDSQAYLTIYEQYF. The CDR3 DNA reads TGCGCCAGCAGCCAAGATAGCCAAGCCTACCTAACCATCTACGAGCAGTACTTC.

This chain joins TRBV28 and TRBJ2-7, with 7 nucleotides matching TRBD1. The germline V gene has CDR1 MDHEN and CDR2 SYDVKM. There are 16 residues in the CDR3. The ends lost 6 bases at V and 7 bases at J; junction bases unmatched: 18. The CDR3 DNA sequence: TGTGCCAGCAGCCGAGGCGGACAGGTCCTTAAGGGGGAGCAGTACTTC. Translating it yields CASSRGGQVLKGEQYF.

The chain combines TRBV7-3 with TRBJ2-2; TRBD2 is a possible D gene (6 bases). Looked up from germline, CDR1 is SGHTA and CDR2 is FQGTGA. The length of the CDR3 is 18 residues. The V end was cut by 1 base, the J end by 1 base, with 16 bases between. In DNA form, the CDR3 reads TGTGCCAGCAGCTTAAACCACCCCGGGGGTGTGAACACCGGGGAGCTGTTTTTT. Residues: CASSLNHPGGVNTGELFF.

The gene calls are TRBV20-1 and TRBJ2-5; D unresolved. The CDR3 runs 11 residues. Germline V gene sequence: CDR1 DFQATT, CDR2 SNEGSKA (reference sequence). Between the trimmed V and J ends, which lost 4 bases and 3 bases, there was a span of 6 bases. The CDR3 DNA sequence: TGCAGTGCTACCCGGGAAGAGACCCAGTACTTC. Translated, it gives CSATREETQYF.

The chain is built from TRBV6-5 and TRBJ1-4, with 10 bases identical to TRBD1. CDR1 and CDR2 (germline): MNHEY, SVGAGI. Trimming at V came to 6 bases and at J to 6 bases, leaving 4 bases not matched to a gene. The CDR3 covers 14 residues. CDR3 in amino acids: CASRDRGPHEKLFF. CDR3 in DNA: TGTGCCAGCAGAGACAGGGGGCCCCATGAAAAACTGTTTTTT.

V is TRBV9 and J is TRBJ2-2; D may be TRBD2 (6 bases). The V gene lost 4 bases and the J gene lost 1 base, with 17 bases spanning the gap. This CDR3 has 17 amino acids. The germline V gene encodes CDR1 SGDLS and CDR2 YYNGEE. CDR3 DNA sequence: TGTGCCAGCAGCAGGTTTTTCGGGAGCCAGAACACCGGGGAGCTGTTTTTT. Its translation is CASSRFFGSQNTGELFF.

V gene TRBV7-9 combines with J gene TRBJ2-7; 8 positions match TRBD1. Germline V CDR1 and CDR2: SEHNR, FQNEAQ (reference sequence). The CDR3 is 15 residues long. With 5 bases clipped from V and 0 bases from J, the junction kept 6 bases outside the gene matches. CDR3 amino acids: CASSHRQGPSYEQYF. As DNA, the CDR3 is TGTGCCAGCAGCCATAGACAGGGGCCCTCCTACGAGCAGTACTTC.

DNA for the CDR3: TGTGCCAGCAGCCTTGACGGGTATAATTCACCCCTCCACTTT. Translated, it gives CASSLDGYNSPLHF. The V call is TRBV7-2, the J call TRBJ1-6; D not resolved. V dropped 5 bases and J dropped 4 bases, with 9 bases sitting between them. The CDR3 loop spans 14 amino acids. Germline CDR1 reads SGHTA; CDR2 reads FQGNSA. Full variable domain (missing parts from reference TRBV7-2 and TRBJ1-6): GAGVSQSPSNKVTEKGKDVELRCDPISGHTALYWYRQSLGQGLEFLIYFQGNSAPDKSGLPSDRFSAERTGGSVSTLTIQRTQQEDSAVYLCASSLDGYNSPLHFGNGTRLTVT.

The chain has TRBV6-2 or TRBV6-3 and TRBJ1-1, with D unresolved. V was cut by 2 bases and J by 0 bases, with 7 bases left in between. CDR3 length: 14 amino acids. Germline V gene data show CDR1 as MNHEY and CDR2 as SVGEGT. The CDR3 sequence is CASSYGELNTEAFF. CDR3 DNA: TGTGCCAGCAGTTACGGGGAGTTGAACACTGAAGCTTTCTTT.

J is TRBJ2-1 and V is TRBV10-3; D possibly corresponds to TRBD1 (5 bases). This CDR3 comprises 16 residues. Germline CDR1 is ENHRY and CDR2 is SYGVKD. The V end lost 3 bases, the J end lost 0 bases, and 12 bases lay between the germline ends. The CDR3 sequence: CAISEPDTSSYNEQFF. CDR3 nucleotides: TGTGCCATCAGTGAACCGGACACGAGCTCCTACAATGAGCAGTTCTTC.

V is TRBV7-2 and J is TRBJ2-2, with a weak D call TRBD2 (6 bases). The germline CDR1 and CDR2 sequences are SGHTA and FQGNSA. CDR3 length equals 13 residues. The germline V and J ends were trimmed by 8 bases and 6 bases, with 13 bases remaining between them. The CDR3 bases are TGTGCCAGCGGGGGACTCACCCCCGGGGAGCTGTTTTTT. This translates into CASGGLTPGELFF.

The J gene is TRBJ2-7, the V gene TRBV29-1, with a tentative D call TRBD1 (6 bases). V was trimmed by 6 bases and J by 2 bases, leaving 14 bases between them. Germline-derived CDR1 and CDR2 are SQVTM and ANQGSEA. The CDR3 is 13 residues long. The CDR3 region has the DNA TGCAGCGTACACCGGGACAACACCTACGAGCAGTACTTC. It specifies CSVHRDNTYEQYF.

This clone was recorded once. The chain employs TRBV7-8 and TRBJ2-5, with 9 bases that match TRBD2. Germline CDR1 reads SGHVS; CDR2 reads FQNEAQ. The CDR3 covers 17 residues. Trimming at V came to 1 base and at J to 7 bases, leaving 13 bases not matched to a gene. The CDR3 spells CASSLVVLRSGGRTQYF. As DNA, the CDR3 is TGTGCCAGCAGCTTAGTCGTACTGCGTAGCGGGGGAAGGACCCAGTACTTC.

The chain has TRBV28 and TRBJ2-1; 14 bases are shared with TRBD2. Germline V gene data show CDR1 as MDHEN and CDR2 as SYDVKM. CDR3 length: 20 residues. With V trimmed by 6 bases and J by 0 bases, 13 bases remained unmatched. The CDR3 DNA reads as TGTGCCAGCAGCCCAGGCCGTGGACTAGCGGGAGGTAGCTCCTACAATGAGCAGTTCTTC. Its translation is CASSPGRGLAGGSSYNEQFF.

The V gene is TRBV4-1, the J gene TRBJ1-2; no definite D call. The CDR3 is 16 amino acids. V lost 0 bases and J 1 base, leaving 12 bases between the germline ends. CDR1 is MGHRA and CDR2 is YSYEKL in the germline V gene. This chain's CDR3 is CASSQDWSAVNYGYTF. The CDR3 nucleotides are TGCGCCAGCAGCCAAGATTGGTCCGCAGTTAACTATGGCTACACCTTC.

The chain is built from TRBV19 and TRBJ2-7, with D possibly TRBD2 on 5 matching bases. CDR1 and CDR2 from the germline V gene are LNHDA and SQIVND (reference sequence). The CDR3 contains 13 residues. Trimming took 4 bases from V and 7 from J, leaving 14 bases between them. The CDR3 loop reads CASSTTDSREQYF. CDR3 nucleotides: TGTGCCAGTAGTACGACGGACTCTAGGGAGCAGTACTTC.

CDR3 region: CASSGGPGTGNYEQYF. The CDR3, as DNA: TGTGCCAGCAGTGGGGGACCCGGGACAGGGAACTACGAGCAGTACTTC. The chain is built from TRBV2 and TRBJ2-7; 9 nucleotides match TRBD1. The CDR3 covers 16 residues. Per the germline V gene, CDR1 is SNHLY and CDR2 is FYNNEI. The V segment lost 4 bases and the J segment 3 bases; nucleotides outside the gene matches: 10.

This clone showed up just once. The chain recombines TRBV7-8 with TRBJ2-1; D might be TRBD1 (5 bases). The germline V and J ends were trimmed by 1 base and 2 bases, with 9 bases remaining between them. CDR3 length equals 15 residues. Germline CDR1 and CDR2: SGHVS and FQNEAQ. CDR3 coding DNA: TGTGCCAGCAGCTTAGAAGGGGTAACCTACAATGAGCAGTTCTTC. As protein: CASSLEGVTYNEQFF.

The CDR3 sequence is CASSDPRTGRTGELFF. Here the CDR3 DNA reads TGCGCCAGCAGTGACCCTCGGACAGGGAGAACCGGGGAGCTGTTTTTT. This sequence joins TRBV10-2 and TRBJ2-2; TRBD1 aligns across 8 bases. The CDR3 length is 16 residues. J was trimmed by 5 bases and V by 3 bases; bases with no gene match: 8. Per the germline V gene, CDR1 is WSHSY and CDR2 is SAAADI.

A remark on this clone: Other DNA sequences in this specimen translate into the identical CDR3. V gene TRBV29-1 combines with J gene TRBJ2-5; 9 bases line up with TRBD2. Germline lookup yields CDR1 SQVTM and CDR2 ANQGSEA. This CDR3 spans 12 amino acids. Unmatched junction bases numbered 3, after V lost 5 bases and J lost 5 bases. The CDR3 here is CSVLAGKETQYF. In DNA, the CDR3 is TGCAGCGTTCTAGCGGGAAAGGAGACCCAGTACTTC.

The chain is built from TRBV28 and TRBJ2-2, with D tentatively TRBD1 (6 bases). The CDR3 contains 15 residues. Trimming removed 6 bases from V and 0 bases from J, with 11 bases in between. The germline gives CDR1 MDHEN, CDR2 SYDVKM. The CDR3 coding sequence is TGTGCCAGCAGCCGCGGACAGACGAACACCGGGGAGCTGTTTTTT. It codes for CASSRGQTNTGELFF. Variable domain in full (rest from reference TRBV28 and TRBJ2-2): DVKVTQSSRYLVKRTGEKVFLECVQDMDHENMFWYRQDPGLGLRLIYFSYDVKMKEKGDIPEGYSVSREKKERFSLILESASTNQTSMYLCASSRGQTNTGELFFGEGSRLTVL.

The chain carries TRBV28 and TRBJ2-7, with 7 bases fitting TRBD1. V shed 6 bases and J 3 bases; nucleotides not matched to a gene: 5. Germline V gene lookup returns CDR1 MDHEN and CDR2 SYDVKM. This CDR3 is 13 amino acids long. The CDR3 coding sequence is TGTGCCAGCAGGTCCGGGACAGACTACGAGCAGTACTTC. Translating it yields CASRSGTDYEQYF. The full variable domain, its missing parts supplied by reference TRBV28 and TRBJ2-7, is DVKVTQSSRYLVKRTGEKVFLECVQDMDHENMFWYRQDPGLGLRLIYFSYDVKMKEKGDIPEGYSVSREKKERFSLILESASTNQTSMYLCASRSGTDYEQYFGPGTRLTVT.

V is TRBV21-1 and J is TRBJ2-1; TRBD2 is the table's D call and was not checked against the DNA. TRBV21-1 is a pseudogene locus. This CDR3 spans 20 amino acids. The CDR3 DNA follows: TGTGCCAGCAGCAAAGAGAAGGGGTGGCGGGAGGCCTACTCCTACAATGAGCAGTTCTTC. This codes for CASSKEKGWREAYSYNEQFF.

The chain recombines TRBV27 with TRBJ1-4; a possible D gene is TRBD1 (5 bases). The CDR3 is 14 residues long. Germline V gives CDR1 MNHEY, CDR2 SMNVEV (reference sequence). V lost 2 bases, J lost 8 bases, and 12 bases lay in between. The CDR3 spells CASSLQGFGEKLFF. The DNA for the CDR3 is TGTGCCAGCAGTTTACAGGGCTTCGGGGAAAAACTGTTTTTT.

This chain links TRBV11-3 with TRBJ2-3; 8 nucleotides line up with TRBD1. The CDR3 totals 14 residues. The junction had 4 bases not matched to a gene; V was cut back by 5 bases and J by 3 bases. Germline V lookup: CDR1 SGHNT, CDR2 YENEEA. This CDR3 is CASSDRTGTDTQYF. The CDR3 DNA sequence: TGTGCCAGCAGCGATCGGACAGGGACAGATACGCAGTATTTT. Full variable domain (missing parts from reference TRBV11-3 and TRBJ2-3): EAGVVQSPRYKIIEKKQPVAFWCNPISGHNTLYWYLQNLGQGPELLIRYENEEAVDDSQLPKDRFSAERLKGVDSTLKIQPAELGDSAVYLCASSDRTGTDTQYFGPGTRLTVL.

V and J are TRBV5-1 and TRBJ2-2, with 10 bases lining up with TRBD1. The CDR3 length is 15 residues. Germline V gene data show CDR1 as SGHRS and CDR2 as YFSETQ. The V and J ends lost 0 bases and 9 bases, in that order; junction bases with no gene match: 5. CDR3 bases: TGCGCCAGCAGCTTGGAGGGACAGGGGACTCGGGAGCTGTTTTTT. Translating it yields CASSLEGQGTRELFF.

This chain joins TRBV7-9 and TRBJ2-4, with D possibly being TRBD1 (5 bases). Germline V gene sequence: CDR1 SEHNR, CDR2 FQNEAQ (reference sequence). The CDR3 extends over 17 amino acids. Trimming took 2 bases from V and 9 from J, leaving 23 bases between them. The CDR3 here is CASSLRVQGARTGIQYF. CDR3 coding DNA: TGTGCCAGCAGCTTAAGGGTACAAGGGGCTAGGACGGGCATTCAGTACTTC.

The gene calls are TRBV2 and TRBJ2-5; 10 nucleotides line up with TRBD2. The CDR3 extends over 16 amino acids. With 1 base clipped from V and 4 bases from J, the junction kept 6 bases outside the gene matches. Per the germline V gene, CDR1 is SNHLY and CDR2 is FYNNEI. The CDR3 sequence: CASSEEAGGGRETQYF. The DNA for the CDR3 is TGTGCCAGCAGTGAAGAAGCGGGAGGGGGTAGAGAGACCCAGTACTTC.

CDR3 sequence (DNA): TGTGCCAGCAGCTCGGCCGGGACAGGGCGACAGTACTTC. Protein product: CASSSAGTGRQYF. The gene calls are TRBV5-4 and TRBJ2-7; 9 bases agree with TRBD1. V trimming: 3 bases; J trimming: 10 bases; junction bases outside the gene matches: 8. The CDR3 extends over 13 amino acids. Germline assignment: CDR1 SGHNT and CDR2 YYREEE (reference sequence).